The next 16 T cell receptor beta chains were all read from a single sample in a study of shared clonotypes between healthy human individuals. Some clones are missing from TCRdb's copy, which holds only in-frame ones; the method was immunoSEQ multiplex PCR. Here the sample spans 2,500,000 or so clones, 85% to 95% being singletons. Sequencing input: naive CD4+ T cells sorted from blood. Noted subset: CD45RA+ positively selected. These receptors came from a man in his late teens or twenties in good health.

The chain recombines TRBV4-3 with TRBJ2-1; 7 nucleotides align to TRBD2. CDR1 is LGHNA and CDR2 is YSLEER in the germline V gene. The CDR3 extends over 16 amino acids. The V and J ends lost 2 bases and 2 bases, in that order; junction bases with no gene match: 6. The CDR3 bases are TGCGCCAGCAGCCAAACCTCCGGGACTACCTACAATGAGCAGTTCTTC. Protein sequence: CASSQTSGTTYNEQFF.

This clone showed up just once. A read error may produce the germline difference seen at one junction end. V is TRBV7-7 and J is TRBJ2-3; TRBD1 matches 8 bases. The CDR3 consists of 14 residues. Germline CDR1 reads SSHAT; CDR2 reads FNYEAQ (reference sequence). The CDR3 is CASSFDRGTDTQYF. CDR3 sequence (DNA): TGTGCTAGCAGCTTTGACAGGGGAACAGATACGCAGTATTTT.

This clone was counted only a few times. This chain connects TRBV30 to TRBJ1-1; D gene uncertain. The CDR3 totals 9 residues. The germline V gene has CDR1 GTSNPN and CDR2 SVGIG (reference sequence). The CDR3 is CLTGAEAFF. CDR3 DNA: TGTTTGACTGGGGCTGAAGCTTTCTTT. Combining the CDR3 with reference TRBV30 and TRBJ1-1 gives the whole variable domain SQTIHQWPATLVQPVGSPLSLECTVEGTSNPNLYWYRQAAGRGLQLLFYSVGIGQISSEVPQNLSASRPQDRQFILSSKKLLLSDSGFYLCLTGAEAFFGQGTRLTVV.

Concerning this clone itself: Other DNA sequences in this specimen translate into the identical CDR3. V gene TRBV5-4 combines with J gene TRBJ2-5; tentative D call: TRBD2 (6 bases). Germline assignment: CDR1 SGHNT and CDR2 YYREEE (reference sequence). The length of the CDR3 is 14 residues. The V gene lost 0 bases and the J gene lost 4 bases, with 10 bases spanning the gap. Written as DNA, the CDR3 is TGTGCCAGCAGCTTGGGGCTAGCGAGAGAGACCCAGTACTTC. Translation: CASSLGLARETQYF.

This clone was picked up a small number of times. The V gene is TRBV6-1, the J gene TRBJ1-1; TRBD1 matches at 8 bases. After removal of 1 base from V and 5 bases from J, the junction contained 6 bases not matched to a gene. This CDR3 has 15 amino acids. Germline-derived CDR1 and CDR2 are MNHNS and SASEGT. This CDR3 is CASSEVQGALTEAFF. CDR3 coding DNA: TGTGCCAGCAGTGAAGTTCAGGGGGCATTGACTGAAGCTTTCTTT.

This clone was detected only once. The genes are TRBV5-1 and TRBJ1-2; 11 bases line up with TRBD1. J was trimmed by 3 bases and V by 3 bases; bases with no gene match: 13. The CDR3 has 18 amino acids. Germline CDR1 SGHRS, CDR2 YFSETQ. CDR3 bases: TGCGCCAGCAGCTCATCCGGGACAGGGGGACTAAAACACTATGGCTACACCTTC. Translation gives CASSSSGTGGLKHYGYTF.

The chain uses TRBV4-1 and TRBJ1-5, with D tentatively TRBD1 (5 bases). CDR3 size: 16 residues. V dropped 6 bases and J dropped 4 bases, with 19 bases sitting between them. Germline V gives CDR1 MGHRA, CDR2 YSYEKL. CDR3 protein: CASSPDGTGKNQPQHF. DNA of the CDR3: TGCGCCAGCAGTCCCGACGGGACCGGCAAGAATCAGCCCCAGCATTTT.

The rearrangement uses TRBV5-1 and TRBJ2-2; perhaps D is TRBD1 or TRBD2 (5 bases each). Germline CDR1 SGHRS, CDR2 YFSETQ. This CDR3 has 14 residues. Trimming pared 2 bases from V and 6 bases from J, leaving 11 bases between. CDR3 DNA: TGCGCCAGCAGCTTCTCCACGGGACCCGGGGAGCTGTTTTTT. The encoded protein is CASSFSTGPGELFF.

The chain joins TRBV5-1 to TRBJ2-1, with 8 bases identical to TRBD1. The CDR3 covers 21 residues. V lost 4 bases, J lost 5 bases, and 26 bases stayed unmatched. The germline V gene has CDR1 SGHRS and CDR2 YFSETQ. This CDR3 reads CASSLETGAFGLTRQDNEQFF. The CDR3 DNA reads TGCGCCAGCAGCCTGGAGACAGGGGCATTCGGTTTAACAAGACAGGACAATGAGCAGTTCTTC.

The J gene is TRBJ1-6, the V gene TRBV19, with D uncertain. CDR1 LNHDA and CDR2 SQIVND come from the germline V gene (reference sequence). This CDR3 region has 14 residues. Trimming removed 1 base from V and 10 bases from J, with 11 bases in between. CDR3 loop: CASSIVESRSPLHF. CDR3 in DNA: TGTGCCAGTAGTATAGTCGAGTCTCGCTCACCCCTCCACTTT.

The gene calls are TRBV7-9 and TRBJ2-3, with a tentative D call TRBD1 (5 bases). The CDR3 is made up of 13 amino acids. V was clipped by 7 bases and J by 4 bases, with 12 bases between them. The germline CDR1 and CDR2 sequences are SEHNR and FQNEAQ (reference sequence). The CDR3 coding sequence is TGTGCCAGCAACAAGGGGTTGGCAGATACGCAGTATTTT. Translation gives CASNKGLADTQYF.

Concerning this clone itself: The same CDR3 also results from other DNA sequences found in this sample. The chain couples TRBV10-3 to TRBJ2-7, with TRBD1 matching 8 bases. V shed 6 bases and J 3 bases; nucleotides not matched to a gene: 1. The CDR3 length is 12 residues. Germline CDR1 ENHRY, CDR2 SYGVKD. The CDR3 DNA sequence: TGTGCCATCAGCACAGGGGGCTACGAGCAGTACTTC. Encoded protein: CAISTGGYEQYF.

The chain links TRBV7-9 to TRBJ1-2, with a possible D match to TRBD1 (6 bases). The CDR3 is made up of 16 amino acids. Germline V gene sequence: CDR1 SEHNR, CDR2 FQNEAQ (reference sequence). Trimming shortened V by 5 bases and J by 6 bases, and 22 bases separated the two germline ends. CDR3 DNA: TGTGCCAGCAGCACCGTACAGGGAAGGGGGTTCGATGGCTACACCTTC. Translated: CASSTVQGRGFDGYTF.

The chain has TRBV7-8 and TRBJ2-7; 7 bases are shared with TRBD2. Germline assignment: CDR1 SGHVS and CDR2 FQNEAQ. The V segment lost 6 bases and the J segment 7 bases; nucleotides outside the gene matches: 15. CDR3 length: 15 amino acids. The CDR3 DNA reads TGTGCCAGCAGGTCCACAGGACTCCTCGGGGGGGAGCAGTACTTC. Encoded protein: CASRSTGLLGGEQYF.

About this clone: The sample contains more than one DNA sequence encoding this CDR3. The J gene is TRBJ2-5, the V gene TRBV5-1, with 8 nucleotides matching TRBD2. This CDR3 spans 14 amino acids. The germline V gene encodes CDR1 SGHRS and CDR2 YFSETQ. Losses at the gene ends were 4 bases for V and 1 base for J; bases not matched to a gene: 3. In DNA form, the CDR3 reads TGCGCCAGCAGCCCTACTAGCGGCCAAGAGACCCAGTACTTC. As protein: CASSPTSGQETQYF.

The chain combines TRBV7-6 with TRBJ2-7, with D unresolved. Germline CDR1 SGHVS, CDR2 FNYEAQ. Trimming removed 1 base from V and 6 bases from J, with 10 bases in between. This CDR3 has 13 residues. For the CDR3, the DNA is TGTGCCAGCAGCTTAGGGGGATCAGGCGAGCAGTACTTC. Translating gives CASSLGGSGEQYF.